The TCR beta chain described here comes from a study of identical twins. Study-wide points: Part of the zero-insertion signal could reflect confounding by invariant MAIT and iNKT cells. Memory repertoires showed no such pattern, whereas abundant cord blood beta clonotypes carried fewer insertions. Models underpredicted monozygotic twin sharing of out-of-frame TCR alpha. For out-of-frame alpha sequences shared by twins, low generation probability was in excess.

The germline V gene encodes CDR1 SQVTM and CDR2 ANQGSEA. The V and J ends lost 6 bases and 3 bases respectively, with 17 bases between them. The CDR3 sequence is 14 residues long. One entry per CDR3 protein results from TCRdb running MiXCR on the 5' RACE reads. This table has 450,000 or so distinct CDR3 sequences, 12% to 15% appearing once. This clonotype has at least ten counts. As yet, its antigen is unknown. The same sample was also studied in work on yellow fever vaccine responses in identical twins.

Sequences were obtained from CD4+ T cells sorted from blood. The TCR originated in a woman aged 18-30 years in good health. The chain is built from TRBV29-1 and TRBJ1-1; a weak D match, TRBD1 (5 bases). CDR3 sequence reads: CSVLAGTGYTEAFF. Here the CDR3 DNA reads TGCAGCGTGCTGGCCGGGACCGGCTACACTGAAGCTTTCTTT.